This T cell receptor (beta chain) was captured by sequencing in a study of blood T cell repertoires in COVID-19. Living in 20 to 30 US areas, the participants were between roughly 18 and 95 years of age. Before being deemed recovered, Cohort 3 donors had two negative PCRs, clearance, or symptom resolution. In the original analysis: Reference gene primer amplification gave nucleated cell count estimates. TCRdb's table, derived via immunoSEQ multiplex PCR, lists solely in-frame clones and lacks some. V and J calls plus clone size are reproduced from that table; the DNA served to infer D and trimming. Among about 130,000 clones listed, 65% to 90% were seen once. Material for sequencing was PBMCs or T cells enriched from blood (not recorded which). This clonotype was sampled from a woman aged 50 to 65 who had recovered from COVID-19.

The CDR3 is CASSLGGGAVSYTF. In DNA, the CDR3 is TGTGCCAGCAGCTTGGGAGGGGGCGCCGTGAGCTACACCTTC. This chain links TRBV5-4 with TRBJ1-2; 7 bases match TRBD1. V lost 0 bases to trimming and J lost 9 bases; unmatched junction nucleotides: 8. Germline assignment: CDR1 SGHNT and CDR2 YYREEE (reference sequence). This CDR3 spans 14 amino acids.